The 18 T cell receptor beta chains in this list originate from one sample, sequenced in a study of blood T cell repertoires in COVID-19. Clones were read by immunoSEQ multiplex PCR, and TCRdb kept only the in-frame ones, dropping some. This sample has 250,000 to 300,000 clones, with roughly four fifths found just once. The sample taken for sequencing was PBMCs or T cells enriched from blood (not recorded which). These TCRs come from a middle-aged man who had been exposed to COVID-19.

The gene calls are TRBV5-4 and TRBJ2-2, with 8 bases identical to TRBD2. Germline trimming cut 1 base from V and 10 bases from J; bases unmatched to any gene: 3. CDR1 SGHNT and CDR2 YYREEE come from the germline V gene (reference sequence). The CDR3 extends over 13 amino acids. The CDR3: CASSLTGLEELFF. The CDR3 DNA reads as TGTGCCAGCAGCTTGACGGGACTAGAGGAGCTGTTTTTT.

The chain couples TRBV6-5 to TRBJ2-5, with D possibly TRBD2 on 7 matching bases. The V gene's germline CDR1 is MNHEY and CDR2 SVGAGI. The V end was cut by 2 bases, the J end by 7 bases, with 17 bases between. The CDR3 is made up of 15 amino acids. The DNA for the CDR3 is TGTGCCAGCAGTTACCGGGGGGCGGTGGTCGGGACCCAGTACTTC. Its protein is CASSYRGAVVGTQYF.

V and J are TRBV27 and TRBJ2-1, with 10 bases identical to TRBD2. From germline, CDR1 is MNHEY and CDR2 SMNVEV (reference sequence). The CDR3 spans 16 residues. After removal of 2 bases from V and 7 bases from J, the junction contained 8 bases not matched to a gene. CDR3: CASSLLAGDGGNEQFF. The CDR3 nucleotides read TGTGCCAGCAGTTTACTAGCGGGAGACGGGGGGAATGAGCAGTTCTTC.

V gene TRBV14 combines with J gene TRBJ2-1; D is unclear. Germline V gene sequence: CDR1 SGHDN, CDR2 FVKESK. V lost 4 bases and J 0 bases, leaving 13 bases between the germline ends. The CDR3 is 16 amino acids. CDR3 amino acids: CASSRLGGSSYNEQFF. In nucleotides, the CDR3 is TGTGCCAGCAGCCGGCTTGGCGGAAGCTCCTACAATGAGCAGTTCTTC.

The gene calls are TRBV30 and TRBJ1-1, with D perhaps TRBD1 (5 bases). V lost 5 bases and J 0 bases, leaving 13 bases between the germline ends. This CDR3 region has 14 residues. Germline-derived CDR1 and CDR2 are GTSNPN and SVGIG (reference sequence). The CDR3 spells CAWRLRGVNTEAFF. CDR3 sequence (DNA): TGTGCCTGGCGGCTTCGGGGGGTGAACACTGAAGCTTTCTTT.

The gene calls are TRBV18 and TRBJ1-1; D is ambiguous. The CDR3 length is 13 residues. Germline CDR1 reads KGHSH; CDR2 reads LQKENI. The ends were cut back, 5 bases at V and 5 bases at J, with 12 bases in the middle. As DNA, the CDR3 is TGTGCCAGCTCAGACATCTCGGATACTGAAGCTTTCTTT. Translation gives CASSDISDTEAFF.

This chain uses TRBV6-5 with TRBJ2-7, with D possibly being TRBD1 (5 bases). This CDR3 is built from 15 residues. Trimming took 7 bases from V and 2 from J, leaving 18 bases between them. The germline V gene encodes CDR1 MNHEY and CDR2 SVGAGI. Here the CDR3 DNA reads TGTGCCAGCACCCCGATGGTAACAGGACCCTACGAGCAGTACTTC. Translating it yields CASTPMVTGPYEQYF.

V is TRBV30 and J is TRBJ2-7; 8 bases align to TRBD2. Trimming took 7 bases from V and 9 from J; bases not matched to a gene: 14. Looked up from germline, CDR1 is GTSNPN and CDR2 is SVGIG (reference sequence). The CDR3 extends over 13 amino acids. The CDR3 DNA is TGTGCCTCTGTTGCTCTGGCGGGGGGAGGGCAGTACTTC. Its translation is CASVALAGGGQYF. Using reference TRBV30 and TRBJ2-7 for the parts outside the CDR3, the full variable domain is SQTIHQWPATLVQPVGSPLSLECTVEGTSNPNLYWYRQAAGRGLQLLFYSVGIGQISSEVPQNLSASRPQDRQFILSSKKLLLSDSGFYLCASVALAGGGQYFGPGTRLTVT.

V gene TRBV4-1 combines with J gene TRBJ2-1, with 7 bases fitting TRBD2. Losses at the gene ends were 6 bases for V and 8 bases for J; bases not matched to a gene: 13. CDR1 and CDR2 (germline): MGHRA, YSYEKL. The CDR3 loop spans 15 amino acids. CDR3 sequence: CASSPSGRGRDEQFF. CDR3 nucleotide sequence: TGCGCCAGCAGTCCAAGTGGGAGGGGTCGAGATGAGCAGTTCTTC.

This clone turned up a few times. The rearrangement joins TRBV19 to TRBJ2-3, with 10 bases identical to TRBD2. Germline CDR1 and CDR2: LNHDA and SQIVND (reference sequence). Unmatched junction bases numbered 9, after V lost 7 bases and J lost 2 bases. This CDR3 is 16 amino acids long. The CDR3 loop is CASKGSGRVPTDTQYF. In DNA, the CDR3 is TGTGCCAGTAAGGGGAGCGGGAGGGTCCCCACAGATACGCAGTATTTT.

The CDR3 DNA is TGTGCTAGTGCCCCCCCCACAGGCCGCATGGCCGAAGCTTTCTTT. Translated, it gives CASAPPTGRMAEAFF. The chain has TRBV12-5 and TRBJ1-1; tentatively, D is TRBD1 (5 bases). V lost 7 bases, J lost 8 bases, and 23 bases lay in between. Germline V gives CDR1 LGHNT, CDR2 FRNRAP. The CDR3 runs to 15 residues. The full variable domain, rest sourced from reference TRBV12-5 and TRBJ1-1, is DARVTQTPRHKVTEMGQEVTMRCQPILGHNTVFWYRQTMMQGLELLAYFRNRAPLDDSGMPKDRFSAEMPDATLATLKIQPSEPRDSAVYFCASAPPTGRMAEAFFGQGTRLTVV.

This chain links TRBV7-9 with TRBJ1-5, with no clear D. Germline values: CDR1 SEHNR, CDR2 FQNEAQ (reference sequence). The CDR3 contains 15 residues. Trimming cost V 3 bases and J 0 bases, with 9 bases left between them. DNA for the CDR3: TGTGCCAGCAGCTTGGAGGGCTATAGCAATCAGCCCCAGCATTTT. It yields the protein CASSLEGYSNQPQHF.

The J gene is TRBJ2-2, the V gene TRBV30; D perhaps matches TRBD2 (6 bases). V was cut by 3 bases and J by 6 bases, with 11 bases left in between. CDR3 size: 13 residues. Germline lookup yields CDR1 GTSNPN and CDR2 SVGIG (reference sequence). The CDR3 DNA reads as TGTGCCTGGAGAGCCGGGAGATCCGGGGAGCTGTTTTTT. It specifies CAWRAGRSGELFF. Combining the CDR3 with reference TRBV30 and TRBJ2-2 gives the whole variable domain SQTIHQWPATLVQPVGSPLSLECTVEGTSNPNLYWYRQAAGRGLQLLFYSVGIGQISSEVPQNLSASRPQDRQFILSSKKLLLSDSGFYLCAWRAGRSGELFFGEGSRLTVL.

CDR3 loop: CASSQAIMGTGVPNEQFF. CDR3 coding DNA: TGTGCCAGCAGCCAAGCTATTATGGGGACAGGGGTCCCCAATGAGCAGTTCTTC. V and J are TRBV4-2 and TRBJ2-1; 10 bases line up with TRBD1. The V and J ends lost 1 base and 6 bases, in that order; junction bases with no gene match: 12. The germline CDR1 and CDR2 sequences are LGHNA and YNFKEQ. CDR3 length: 18 residues.

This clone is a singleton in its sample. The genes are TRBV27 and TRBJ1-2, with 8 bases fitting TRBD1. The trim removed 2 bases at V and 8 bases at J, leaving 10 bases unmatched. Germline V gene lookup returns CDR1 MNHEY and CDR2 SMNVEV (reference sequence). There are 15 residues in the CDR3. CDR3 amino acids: CASSLHLDRVNGYTF. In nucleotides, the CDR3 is TGTGCCAGCAGTTTACACCTGGACAGGGTGAACGGCTACACCTTC.

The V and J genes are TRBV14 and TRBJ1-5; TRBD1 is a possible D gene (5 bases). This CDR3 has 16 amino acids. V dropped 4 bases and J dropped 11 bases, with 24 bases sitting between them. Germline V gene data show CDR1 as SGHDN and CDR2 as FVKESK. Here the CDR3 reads CASSPGGAYSLRAQHF. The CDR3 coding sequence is TGTGCCAGCAGCCCCGGGGGAGCGTATAGTCTTCGGGCCCAGCATTTT.

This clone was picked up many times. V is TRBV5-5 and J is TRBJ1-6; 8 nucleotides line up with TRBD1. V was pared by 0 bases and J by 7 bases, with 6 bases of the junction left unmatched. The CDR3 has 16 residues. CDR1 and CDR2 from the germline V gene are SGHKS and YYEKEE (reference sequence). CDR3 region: CASSLEWTGLNSPLHF. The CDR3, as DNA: TGTGCCAGCAGCTTGGAATGGACAGGGCTGAATTCACCCCTCCACTTT.

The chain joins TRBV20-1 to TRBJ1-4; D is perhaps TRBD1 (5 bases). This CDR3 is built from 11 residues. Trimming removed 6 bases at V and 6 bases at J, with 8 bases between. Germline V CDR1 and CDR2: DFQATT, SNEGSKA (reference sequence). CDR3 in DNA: TGCAGTGCGGCAGGGTATGAAAAACTGTTTTTT. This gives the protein CSAAGYEKLFF.